This T cell receptor beta chain derives from a study of T cell responses to AZD1222 COVID-19 vaccine. The study, taken as a whole, reports: Repertoire sampling occurred only after the peak T cell response. Baseline antibody screening turned up just five to seven seropositive AZD1222 recipients. Regions 160-218 and 743-854 dominated among vaccine-associated CD4 TCRs spanning spike.

Sequencing used immunoSEQ multiplex PCR; TCRdb keeps in-frame clones, though not all of them. The top ten clones hold 3% to 3.5% of a sample with roughly 190,000 clones, roughly nine tenths of them seen once. V lost 6 bases, J lost 6 bases, and 5 bases stayed unmatched. The germline CDR1 and CDR2 sequences are LNHDA and SQIVND (reference sequence). This CDR3 contains 13 residues. Comments on this clone: Its target is unknown.

Pooled samples include second doses given at about 4 or 12 weeks. This TCR was recovered from an adult who received the AZD1222 COVID-19 vaccine. The chain recombines TRBV19 with TRBJ1-2, with TRBD1 matching 9 bases. The starting material was peripheral blood, obtained 28 days after the second AZD1222 dose. For the CDR3, the DNA is TGTGCCAGTAGCAGACAGGGGGGAGATGGCTACACCTTC. The encoded protein is CASSRQGGDGYTF.